These T cell receptor beta chains were read from a single sample in a study of OX40 agonist ivuxolimab in advanced cancers. The repertoire was sequenced with immunoSEQ multiplex PCR; TCRdb's copy has only in-frame clones and lacks some. Counted here are about 48,000 clones, around 90% occurring once; the ten biggest clones make up 1.9%. The sample in question was CD4+ or CD8+ T cells sorted from blood, obtained in a trial of the OX40 agonist ivuxolimab. The receptors were gathered from an adult with an advanced solid tumor such as melanoma, head and neck, liver or kidney cancer. Both conserved end residues are part of each CDR3. D genes are given only for firm matches. Size tells how often a clone was seen (once, few, many) or the class of an expanded clone, and some rows leave it out.

d_gene: -; j_gene: TRBJ1-5; abundance: once; v_gene: TRBV28; CDR3aa: CASSRAGYSNQPQHF; CDR3nt: TGTGCCAGCAGTCGGGCGGGGTATAGCAATCAGCCCCAGCATTTT
d_gene: -; j_gene: TRBJ2-1; abundance: once; v_gene: TRBV7-2; CDR3aa: CASSLVQGRNEQFF; CDR3nt: TGTGCCAGCAGCTTAGTCCAGGGACGCAATGAGCAGTTCTTC
d_gene: -; j_gene: TRBJ1-6; abundance: few; v_gene: TRBV5-1; CDR3aa: CASSLQAPSYNSPLHF; CDR3nt: TGCGCCAGCAGCTTGCAGGCCCCCTCCTATAATTCACCCCTCCACTTT
d_gene: -; j_gene: TRBJ1-6; abundance: -; v_gene: TRBV7-2; CDR3aa: CASSPFGQALYNSPLHF; CDR3nt: TGTGCCAGCAGCCCCTTTGGGCAGGCGTTATATAATTCACCCCTCCACTTT
d_gene: -; j_gene: TRBJ2-2; abundance: -; v_gene: TRBV7-2; CDR3aa: CASSFQGELFF; CDR3nt: TGTGCCAGCAGCTTCCAGGGGGAGCTGTTTTTT
d_gene: -; j_gene: TRBJ1-3; abundance: -; v_gene: TRBV10-2; CDR3aa: CASSDPVSSGNTIYF; CDR3nt: TGCGCCAGCAGTGACCCAGTTAGCTCTGGAAACACCATATATTTT
d_gene: TRBD2; j_gene: TRBJ2-7; abundance: -; v_gene: TRBV7-8; CDR3aa: CASSPGSGTSGLEQYF; CDR3nt: TGTGCCAGCAGCCCCGGCTCCGGGACTAGCGGGCTAGAGCAGTACTTC
d_gene: TRBD1; j_gene: TRBJ1-1; abundance: -; v_gene: TRBV19; CDR3aa: CASSIPGGWAEAFF; CDR3nt: TGTGCCAGTAGTATCCCAGGGGGCTGGGCTGAAGCTTTCTTT
d_gene: TRBD1; j_gene: TRBJ1-2; abundance: -; v_gene: TRBV10-3; CDR3aa: CAISAGQGGGYTF; CDR3nt: TGTGCCATCAGTGCCGGACAGGGCGGGGGCTACACCTTC
d_gene: TRBD2; j_gene: TRBJ2-1; abundance: -; v_gene: TRBV5-1; CDR3aa: CASGPASGHSEQFF; CDR3nt: TGCGCCAGCGGACCCGCTAGCGGTCATAGCGAGCAGTTCTTC
d_gene: TRBD1; j_gene: TRBJ2-3; abundance: -; v_gene: TRBV5-4; CDR3aa: CASSRDRGSTDTQYF; CDR3nt: TGTGCCAGCAGTCGGGACAGAGGTAGCACAGATACGCAGTATTTT
d_gene: TRBD2; j_gene: TRBJ2-3; abundance: -; v_gene: TRBV6-1; CDR3aa: CASKRGRSTDTQYF; CDR3nt: TGTGCCAGCAAACGCGGGAGATCCACAGATACGCAGTATTTT
d_gene: -; j_gene: TRBJ2-5; abundance: once; v_gene: TRBV28; CDR3aa: CASSADGGAETQYF; CDR3nt: TGTGCCAGCAGTGCAGACGGGGGCGCAGAGACCCAGTACTTC
d_gene: -; j_gene: TRBJ1-4; abundance: once; v_gene: TRBV7-9; CDR3aa: CASSPPGGGEKLFF; CDR3nt: TGTGCCAGCAGCCCACCCGGGGGAGGTGAAAAACTGTTTTTT
d_gene: -; j_gene: TRBJ2-1; abundance: -; v_gene: TRBV5-1; CDR3aa: CASSLDRQESNEQFF; CDR3nt: TGCGCCAGCAGCTTGGATAGGCAGGAGAGCAATGAGCAGTTCTTC
d_gene: -; j_gene: TRBJ2-1; abundance: once; v_gene: TRBV27; CDR3aa: CASSFSNEQFF; CDR3nt: TGTGCCAGCAGTTTTTCCAATGAGCAGTTCTTC
d_gene: -; j_gene: TRBJ2-7; abundance: -; v_gene: TRBV6-1; CDR3aa: CASSEWPAGEQYF; CDR3nt: TGTGCCAGCAGTGAATGGCCAGCGGGCGAGCAGTACTTC
d_gene: TRBD2; j_gene: TRBJ2-1; abundance: few; v_gene: TRBV30; CDR3aa: CAWSSGSSGKGNEQFF; CDR3nt: TGTGCCTGGAGTAGTGGGAGTAGCGGGAAAGGCAATGAGCAGTTCTTC
d_gene: TRBD1; j_gene: TRBJ1-2; abundance: -; v_gene: TRBV19; CDR3aa: CASRRTGSGYGYTF; CDR3nt: TGTGCCAGTAGAAGGACAGGGTCGGGCTATGGCTACACCTTC
d_gene: -; j_gene: TRBJ2-3; abundance: -; v_gene: TRBV7-9; CDR3aa: CASSFGGARTDTQYF; CDR3nt: TGTGCCAGCAGCTTCGGGGGCGCGAGAACAGATACGCAGTATTTT
d_gene: TRBD1; j_gene: TRBJ1-2; abundance: -; v_gene: TRBV10-2; CDR3aa: CASSVDRANGYTF; CDR3nt: TGCGCCAGCAGTGTGGACAGGGCCAATGGCTACACCTTC
d_gene: TRBD1; j_gene: TRBJ2-1; abundance: -; v_gene: TRBV18; CDR3aa: CASSPALGDRASSSYNEQFF; CDR3nt: TGTGCCAGCTCACCGGCGTTAGGGGACAGGGCCTCGAGCTCCTACAATGAGCAGTTCTTC
d_gene: -; j_gene: TRBJ2-4; abundance: -; v_gene: TRBV10-2; CDR3aa: CASSGTMAKNIQYF; CDR3nt: TGCGCCAGCAGTGGGACGATGGCCAAAAACATTCAGTACTTC
d_gene: TRBD1; j_gene: TRBJ2-1; abundance: -; v_gene: TRBV6-1; CDR3aa: CASSEAPRDRGYNEQFF; CDR3nt: TGTGCCAGCAGTGAAGCGCCCCGGGACAGGGGCTACAATGAGCAGTTCTTC
d_gene: -; j_gene: TRBJ2-5; abundance: -; v_gene: TRBV6-6; CDR3aa: CASSPYRGLLKETQYF; CDR3nt: TGTGCCAGCAGTCCATACAGGGGACTACTGAAAGAGACCCAGTACTTC
d_gene: -; j_gene: TRBJ1-2; abundance: -; v_gene: TRBV6-5; CDR3aa: CASSSQGYGYTF; CDR3nt: TGTGCCAGCAGTTCCCAGGGTTACGGCTACACCTTC
d_gene: TRBD2; j_gene: TRBJ2-3; abundance: -; v_gene: TRBV10-3; CDR3aa: CAIKSTSGGPTDTQYF; CDR3nt: TGTGCCATCAAATCAACTAGCGGGGGGCCCACAGATACGCAGTATTTT
d_gene: TRBD1; j_gene: TRBJ1-2; abundance: -; v_gene: TRBV7-9; CDR3aa: CASSSRDSYGYTF; CDR3nt: TGTGCCAGCAGCTCCCGGGACAGCTATGGCTACACCTTC
d_gene: TRBD1; j_gene: TRBJ1-1; abundance: -; v_gene: TRBV6-4; CDR3aa: CASRRQGGNPEAFF; CDR3nt: TGTGCCAGCAGAAGACAGGGAGGGAATCCTGAAGCTTTCTTT
d_gene: -; j_gene: TRBJ2-5; abundance: -; v_gene: TRBV11-2; CDR3aa: CASSSLKWETQYF; CDR3nt: TGTGCCAGCAGCTCCCTGAAATGGGAGACCCAGTACTTC
d_gene: -; j_gene: TRBJ1-1; abundance: -; v_gene: TRBV14; CDR3aa: CASNRGVGTEAFF; CDR3nt: TGTGCCAGCAATAGGGGAGTCGGCACTGAAGCTTTCTTT
d_gene: -; j_gene: TRBJ1-1; abundance: -; v_gene: TRBV29-1; CDR3aa: CSVGEGNTEAFF; CDR3nt: TGCAGCGTTGGGGAGGGGAACACTGAAGCTTTCTTT
d_gene: TRBD1; j_gene: TRBJ1-2; abundance: -; v_gene: TRBV23-1; CDR3aa: CASSQSTGQLYGYTF; CDR3nt: TGCGCCAGCAGTCAATCGACGGGACAGCTTTATGGCTACACCTTC
d_gene: -; j_gene: TRBJ1-5; abundance: once; v_gene: TRBV6-6; CDR3aa: CASSRNRINQPQHF; CDR3nt: TGTGCCAGCAGTAGGAACAGAATAAATCAGCCCCAGCATTTT
d_gene: TRBD2; j_gene: TRBJ2-7; abundance: -; v_gene: TRBV5-1; CDR3aa: CASSAASSGSSYEQYF; CDR3nt: TGCGCCAGCAGCGCTGCCAGTAGCGGGAGCTCCTACGAGCAGTACTTC
d_gene: TRBD1; j_gene: TRBJ1-2; abundance: -; v_gene: TRBV10-1; CDR3aa: CASSPRQGYGYTF; CDR3nt: TGCGCCAGCAGTCCAAGACAGGGGTATGGCTACACCTTC
d_gene: TRBD1; j_gene: TRBJ1-2; abundance: few; v_gene: TRBV6-1; CDR3aa: CASTPRTGQNYGYTF; CDR3nt: TGTGCCAGCACCCCACGGACAGGGCAAAACTATGGCTACACCTTC
d_gene: -; j_gene: TRBJ1-1; abundance: -; v_gene: TRBV6-6; CDR3aa: CASSYSSGGPEAFF; CDR3nt: TGTGCCAGCAGTTACTCGAGTGGGGGACCAGAAGCTTTCTTT
d_gene: TRBD2; j_gene: TRBJ2-1; abundance: -; v_gene: TRBV5-1; CDR3aa: CASSLVGLAGYYNEQFF; CDR3nt: TGCGCCAGCAGCTTGGTGGGACTAGCGGGATACTACAATGAGCAGTTCTTC
d_gene: -; j_gene: TRBJ1-5; abundance: -; v_gene: TRBV25-1; CDR3aa: CASSDVFNNQPQHF; CDR3nt: TGTGCCAGCAGTGACGTCTTCAACAATCAGCCCCAGCATTTT
d_gene: TRBD1; j_gene: TRBJ1-2; abundance: once; v_gene: TRBV10-3; CDR3aa: CAISDQSPGTGARGYTF; CDR3nt: TGTGCCATCAGTGACCAAAGTCCCGGGACAGGTGCTAGAGGCTACACCTTC
d_gene: -; j_gene: TRBJ2-5; abundance: -; v_gene: TRBV12-5; CDR3aa: CASGFSETQYF; CDR3nt: TGTGCTAGTGGTTTTTCCGAGACCCAGTACTTC
d_gene: TRBD1; j_gene: TRBJ2-7; abundance: -; v_gene: TRBV2; CDR3aa: CASRSTGGGYEQYF; CDR3nt: TGTGCCAGCAGATCAACAGGGGGAGGCTACGAGCAGTACTTC
d_gene: -; j_gene: TRBJ1-6; abundance: -; v_gene: TRBV7-8; CDR3aa: CASSLPNSPLHF; CDR3nt: TGTGCCAGCAGCCTCCCTAATTCACCCCTCCACTTT
d_gene: -; j_gene: TRBJ2-3; abundance: -; v_gene: TRBV7-2; CDR3aa: CASSLGIGGPDTQYF; CDR3nt: TGTGCCAGCAGCTTAGGTATCGGGGGGCCAGATACGCAGTATTTT
d_gene: TRBD1; j_gene: TRBJ1-5; abundance: -; v_gene: TRBV2; CDR3aa: CASSYRQGSNQPQHF; CDR3nt: TGTGCCAGCAGTTATAGACAGGGTAGCAATCAGCCCCAGCATTTT
d_gene: -; j_gene: TRBJ1-5; abundance: -; v_gene: TRBV2; CDR3aa: CASSPPGHNQPQHF; CDR3nt: TGTGCCAGCAGTCCTCCGGGACACAATCAGCCCCAGCATTTT
d_gene: -; j_gene: TRBJ2-3; abundance: -; v_gene: TRBV4-2; CDR3aa: CASSQDTAGPDTQYF; CDR3nt: TGTGCCAGCAGCCAAGATACGGCGGGGCCAGATACGCAGTATTTT
d_gene: TRBD1; j_gene: TRBJ1-5; abundance: -; v_gene: TRBV7-9; CDR3aa: CASSLATGNQPQHF; CDR3nt: TGTGCCAGCAGCTTAGCGACAGGGAATCAGCCCCAGCATTTT
d_gene: TRBD2; j_gene: TRBJ2-7; abundance: once; v_gene: TRBV27; CDR3aa: CASSLRRGTTLYEQYF; CDR3nt: TGTGCCAGCAGTTTACGTCGGGGGACTACGCTTTACGAGCAGTACTTC
d_gene: -; j_gene: TRBJ1-5; abundance: few; v_gene: TRBV2; CDR3aa: CASRTGTPNQPQHF; CDR3nt: TGTGCCAGCAGAACAGGGACGCCCAATCAGCCCCAGCATTTT
d_gene: -; j_gene: TRBJ2-1; abundance: -; v_gene: TRBV18; CDR3aa: CASSPPGVAGEREQFF; CDR3nt: TGTGCCAGCTCACCACCGGGCGTCGCAGGGGAGAGAGAGCAGTTCTTC
d_gene: -; j_gene: TRBJ1-1; abundance: -; v_gene: TRBV2; CDR3aa: CASSEALRVMEAFF; CDR3nt: TGTGCCAGCAGTGAAGCGCTTCGAGTAATGGAAGCTTTCTTT
d_gene: -; j_gene: TRBJ1-3; abundance: -; v_gene: TRBV19; CDR3aa: CASSRGVLSGNTIYF; CDR3nt: TGTGCCAGTAGTAGGGGGGTGCTCTCTGGAAACACCATATATTTT